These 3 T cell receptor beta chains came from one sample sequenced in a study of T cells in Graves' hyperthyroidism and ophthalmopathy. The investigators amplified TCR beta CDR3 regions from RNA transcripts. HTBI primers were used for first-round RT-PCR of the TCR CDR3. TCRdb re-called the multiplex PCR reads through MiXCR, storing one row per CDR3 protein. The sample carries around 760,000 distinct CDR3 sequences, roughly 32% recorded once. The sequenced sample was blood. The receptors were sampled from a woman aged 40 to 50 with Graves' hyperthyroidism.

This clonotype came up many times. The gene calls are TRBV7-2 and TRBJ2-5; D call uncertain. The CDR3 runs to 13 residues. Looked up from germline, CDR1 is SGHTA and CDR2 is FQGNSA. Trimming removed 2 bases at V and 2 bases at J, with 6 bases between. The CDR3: CASSLSSQETQYF. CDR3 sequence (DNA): TGTGCCAGCAGCTTATCGTCACAAGAGACCCAGTACTTC.

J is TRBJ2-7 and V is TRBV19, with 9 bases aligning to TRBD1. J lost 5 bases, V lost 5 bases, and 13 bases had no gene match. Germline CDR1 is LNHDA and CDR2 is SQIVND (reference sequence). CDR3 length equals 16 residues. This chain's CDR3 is CASSPGGQGRYHEQYF. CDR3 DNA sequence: TGTGCCAGTAGTCCAGGGGGACAGGGACGCTACCACGAGCAGTACTTC.

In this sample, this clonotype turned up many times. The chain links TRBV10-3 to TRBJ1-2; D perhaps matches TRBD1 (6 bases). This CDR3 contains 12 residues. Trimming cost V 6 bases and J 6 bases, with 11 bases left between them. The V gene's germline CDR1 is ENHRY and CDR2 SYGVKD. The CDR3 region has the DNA TGTGCCATCAGCCGGACAGCGGATGGCTACACCTTC. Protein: CAISRTADGYTF.